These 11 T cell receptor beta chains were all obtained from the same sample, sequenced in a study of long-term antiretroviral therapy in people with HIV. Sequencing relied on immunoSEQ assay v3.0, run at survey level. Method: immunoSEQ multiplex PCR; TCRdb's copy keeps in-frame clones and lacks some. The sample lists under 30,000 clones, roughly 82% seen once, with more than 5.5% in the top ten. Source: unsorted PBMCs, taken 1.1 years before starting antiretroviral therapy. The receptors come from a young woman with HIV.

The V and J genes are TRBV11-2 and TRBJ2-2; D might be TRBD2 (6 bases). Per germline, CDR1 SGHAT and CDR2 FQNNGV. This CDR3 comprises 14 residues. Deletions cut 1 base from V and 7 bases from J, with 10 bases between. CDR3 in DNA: TGTGCCAGCAGCTTAGCCGGGGGTGGCGGGGAGCTGTTTTTT. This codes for CASSLAGGGGELFF.

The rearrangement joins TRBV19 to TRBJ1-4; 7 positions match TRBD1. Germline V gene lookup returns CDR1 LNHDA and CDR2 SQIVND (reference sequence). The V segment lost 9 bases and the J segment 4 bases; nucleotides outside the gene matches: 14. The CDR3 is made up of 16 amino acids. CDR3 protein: CASAQGLGVSNEKLFF. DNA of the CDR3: TGTGCCAGCGCACAGGGGCTCGGAGTTAGTAATGAAAAACTGTTTTTT.

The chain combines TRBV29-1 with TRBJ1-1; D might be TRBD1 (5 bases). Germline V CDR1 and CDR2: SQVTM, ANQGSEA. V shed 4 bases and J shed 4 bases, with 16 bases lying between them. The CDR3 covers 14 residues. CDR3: CSVGVFGGGTEAFF. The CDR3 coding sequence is TGCAGCGTTGGGGTTTTTGGCGGGGGCACTGAAGCTTTCTTT.

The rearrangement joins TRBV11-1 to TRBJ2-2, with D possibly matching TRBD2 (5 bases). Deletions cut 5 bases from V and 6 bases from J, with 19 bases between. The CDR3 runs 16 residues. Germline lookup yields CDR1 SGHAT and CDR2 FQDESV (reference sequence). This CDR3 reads CASSHNSAEVAGELFF. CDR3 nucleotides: TGTGCCAGCAGCCACAACTCGGCGGAGGTGGCCGGGGAGCTGTTTTTT.

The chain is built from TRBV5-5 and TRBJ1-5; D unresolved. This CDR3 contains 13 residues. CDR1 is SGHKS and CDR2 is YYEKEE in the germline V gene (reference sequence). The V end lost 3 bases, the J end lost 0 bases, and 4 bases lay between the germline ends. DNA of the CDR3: TGTGCCAGCAGCTGGAATAGCAATCAGCCCCAGCATTTT. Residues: CASSWNSNQPQHF.

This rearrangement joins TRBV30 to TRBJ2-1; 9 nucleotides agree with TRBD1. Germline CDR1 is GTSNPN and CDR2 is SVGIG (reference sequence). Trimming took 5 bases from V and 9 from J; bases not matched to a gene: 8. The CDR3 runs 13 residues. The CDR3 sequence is CAWSTGGSGEQFF. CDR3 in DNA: TGTGCCTGGTCGACAGGGGGGTCGGGTGAGCAGTTCTTC.

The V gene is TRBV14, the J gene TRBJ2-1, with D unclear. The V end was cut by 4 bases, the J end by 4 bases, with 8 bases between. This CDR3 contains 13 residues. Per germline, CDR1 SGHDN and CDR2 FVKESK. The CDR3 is CASSLVRYNEQFF. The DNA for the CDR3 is TGTGCCAGCAGCCTGGTGCGGTACAATGAGCAGTTCTTC.

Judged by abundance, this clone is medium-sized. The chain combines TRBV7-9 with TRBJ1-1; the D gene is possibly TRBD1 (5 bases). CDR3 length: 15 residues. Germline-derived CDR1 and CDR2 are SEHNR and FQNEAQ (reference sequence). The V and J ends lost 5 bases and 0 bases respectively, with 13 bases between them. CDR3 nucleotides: TGTGCCAGCAGCGGGGGGACGGGAATGAACACTGAAGCTTTCTTT. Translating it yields CASSGGTGMNTEAFF.

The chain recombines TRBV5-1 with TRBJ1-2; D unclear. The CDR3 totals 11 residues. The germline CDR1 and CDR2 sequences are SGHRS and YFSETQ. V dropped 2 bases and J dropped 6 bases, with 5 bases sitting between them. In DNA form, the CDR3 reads TGCGCCAGCAGCTTCAGAGATGGCTACACCTTC. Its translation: CASSFRDGYTF.

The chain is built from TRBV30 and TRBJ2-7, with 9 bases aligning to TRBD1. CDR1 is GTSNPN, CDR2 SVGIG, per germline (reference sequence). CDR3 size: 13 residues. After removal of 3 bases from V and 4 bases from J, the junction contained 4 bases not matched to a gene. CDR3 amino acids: CAWRGQGGYEQYF. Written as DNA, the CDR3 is TGTGCCTGGAGGGGACAGGGTGGGTACGAGCAGTACTTC.

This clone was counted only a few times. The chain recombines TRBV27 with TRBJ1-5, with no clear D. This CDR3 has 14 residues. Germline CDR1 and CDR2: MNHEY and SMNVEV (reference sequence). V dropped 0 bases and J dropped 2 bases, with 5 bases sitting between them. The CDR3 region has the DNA TGTGCCAGCAGTTTATCTGGGGGCAATCAGCCCCAGCATTTT. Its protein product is CASSLSGGNQPQHF.